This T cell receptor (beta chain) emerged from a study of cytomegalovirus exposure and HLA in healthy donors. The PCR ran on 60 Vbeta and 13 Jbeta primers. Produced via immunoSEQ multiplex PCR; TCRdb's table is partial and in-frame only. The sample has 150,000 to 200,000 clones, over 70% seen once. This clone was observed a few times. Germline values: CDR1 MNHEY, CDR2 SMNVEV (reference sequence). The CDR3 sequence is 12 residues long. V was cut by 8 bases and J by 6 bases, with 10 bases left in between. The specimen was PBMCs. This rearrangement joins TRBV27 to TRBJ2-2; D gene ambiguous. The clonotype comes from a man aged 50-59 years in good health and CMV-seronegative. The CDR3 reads CASPHEAGELFF. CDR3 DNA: TGTGCCAGCCCCCACGAGGCCGGGGAGCTGTTTTTT.